What follows are 19 T cell receptor beta chains derived from one specimen sequenced in a study of esophageal squamous cell carcinoma under preoperative chemotherapy listed by TCRdb under 2018. The library was prepared using PCR. Sequenced on a HiSeq X Ten. TCRdb's own reprocessing of the public reads used fastp at Q25 and MiXCR and kept productive beta chains. Rows are unified per CDR3 protein, each entry keeping the most common DNA and genes. The sample includes 34,000 or so distinct CDR3 sequences, with roughly 52% observed a single time. The ten largest clones represent 23% of the sample. Per the publication, the time point label means: after preoperative PTX-NDP chemotherapy. This material was obtained from a patient given preoperative chemotherapy. The source of these receptors is a human donor with esophageal squamous cell carcinoma. The donor label of this sample is uncertain.

The table lists this clonotype with many counts. The chain recombines TRBV6-1 with TRBJ2-1; no clear D. Trimming stripped 1 base from V and 8 bases from J, with 9 bases between. This CDR3 has 13 residues. Germline values: CDR1 MNHNS, CDR2 SASEGT. Written as DNA, the CDR3 is TGTGCCAGCAGTGAAGTAGGAGAGGATGAGCAGTTCTTC. This codes for CASSEVGEDEQFF.

As regards this clonotype: Compared with germline, one end of the junction differs, possibly owing to a read error. The chain uses TRBV12-3 or TRBV12-4 and TRBJ2-5; TRBD2 is a possible D gene (7 bases). The CDR3 has 16 amino acids. The CDR3 DNA is TGTGCCAGCAGGGGCACTGGGGGGGGCGGCAAAGAGACGCAGTACTTC. Its translation is CASRGTGGGGKETQYF.

A note on this clonotype: Germline and junction disagree at one end, which may indicate a read error. The chain carries TRBV7-6 and TRBJ2-5, with TRBD2 matching 8 bases. This CDR3 has 14 amino acids. Germline V gene sequence: CDR1 SGHVS, CDR2 FNYEAQ. As DNA, the CDR3 is TGCGCCAGCAGGGCGCGGGGGGCCACAGACACGCAGTACTTC. Protein: CASRARGATDTQYF.

Of note for this clonotype: A read error may produce the germline difference seen at one junction end. The chain is built from TRBV7-3 and TRBJ2-3; 8 positions agree with TRBD2. This CDR3 has 17 amino acids. Germline values: CDR1 SGHTA, CDR2 FQGTGA. CDR3 nucleotides: TGTGCCAGCAGCCGCAAACTGGGGCGGGGGGCCAGAGATACGCAGTACTTT. Translating gives CASSRKLGRGARDTQYF.

This clonotype has at least ten counts. The rearrangement joins TRBV6-5 to TRBJ2-4, with 8 bases identical to TRBD1. The germline V gene encodes CDR1 MNHEY and CDR2 SVGAGI. The CDR3 length is 13 residues. J lost 9 bases, V lost 2 bases, and 3 bases had no gene match. The CDR3 nucleotides read TGTGCCAGCAGTTACGGCAGGGGGCGCATTCAGTACTTC. Translated, it gives CASSYGRGRIQYF.

At least ten counts were recorded for this clonotype. V usage is TRBV11-3 and J usage is TRBJ2-5; 7 nucleotides match TRBD2. V was pared by 5 bases and J by 5 bases, with 8 bases of the junction left unmatched. The CDR3 sequence is 14 residues long. The V gene's germline CDR1 is SGHNT and CDR2 YENEEA. The CDR3 here is CASSLKWGGETQYF. The CDR3 DNA reads as TGTGCCAGCAGCCTCAAATGGGGGGGTGAGACCCAGTACTTC.

The chain recombines TRBV12-3 or TRBV12-4 with TRBJ2-2; 7 bases match TRBD2. The CDR3 sequence is 14 residues long. V lost 8 bases to trimming and J lost 2 bases; unmatched junction nucleotides: 5. In DNA form, the CDR3 reads TGTGCCAGCGGATTGGGACTAAACACCGGGGAGCTGTTTTTT. It is translated as CASGLGLNTGELFF.

V gene TRBV12-3 or TRBV12-4 combines with J gene TRBJ2-3, with D perhaps matching TRBD2 (5 bases). V was clipped by 6 bases and J by 2 bases, with 9 bases between them. The CDR3 covers 13 residues. DNA of the CDR3: TGTGCCAGCAGAGTTAGCGTCACAGATACGCAGTATTTT. Encoded protein: CASRVSVTDTQYF.

The chain links TRBV11-3 to TRBJ2-5, with 10 bases matching TRBD2. The CDR3 loop spans 16 amino acids. Trimming removed 1 base from V and 5 bases from J; junction bases left unmatched: 7. Germline V CDR1 and CDR2: SGHNT, YENEEA. The CDR3 loop reads CASSLVAGGSGETQYF. The CDR3 DNA sequence: TGTGCCAGCAGCTTAGTAGCGGGAGGAAGCGGCGAGACCCAGTACTTC.

This clonotype was detected many times. The rearrangement links TRBV6-5 to TRBJ2-7, with 10 bases matching TRBD1. CDR1 and CDR2 (germline): MNHEY, SVGAGI. This CDR3 comprises 17 residues. Germline trimming cut 4 bases from V and 0 bases from J; bases unmatched to any gene: 9. The CDR3 protein is CASSSNPDRGGSYEQYF. CDR3 bases: TGTGCCAGCAGTTCCAACCCGGACAGGGGGGGCTCCTACGAGCAGTACTTC.

The rearrangement joins TRBV4-3 to TRBJ2-3; D gene unclear. In germline, CDR1 is LGHNA, CDR2 YSLEER. V lost 0 bases and J 2 bases, leaving 9 bases between the germline ends. The CDR3 extends over 15 amino acids. DNA of the CDR3: TGCGCCAGCAGCCAAGACTACCTTTCCACAGATACGCAGTATTTT. Translating gives CASSQDYLSTDTQYF.

Details on this clonotype: One junction end does not reproduce the germline sequence, and a read error may be involved. J is TRBJ2-5 and V is TRBV7-7, with TRBD2 matching over 7 bases. The CDR3 is made up of 15 amino acids. Germline V lookup: CDR1 SSHAT, CDR2 FNYEAQ (reference sequence). CDR3 loop: CASSPREGLKETWHF. CDR3 DNA: TGTGCTAGCAGCCCCAGGGAGGGGCTTAAAGAGACCTGGCACTTC.

This clonotype was recorded at least ten times. The rearrangement links TRBV7-2 to TRBJ2-5; TRBD2 matches at 7 bases. The assigned J gene may be wrong: the sequence end matches TRBJ2-1 better. The CDR3 is made up of 14 amino acids. CDR1 SGHTA and CDR2 FQGNSA come from the germline V gene. The CDR3 loop is CASSLEDWRGTQFF. The CDR3 DNA reads TGTGCCAGCAGCTTAGAGGATTGGCGGGGGACCCAGTTCTTC.

The sample holds many counts of this clonotype. V is TRBV11-2 and J is TRBJ2-1, with D maybe TRBD2 (6 bases). V was clipped by 5 bases and J by 6 bases, with 20 bases between them. The CDR3 runs to 16 residues. Germline CDR1 reads SGHAT; CDR2 reads FQNNGV. The CDR3 region has the DNA TGTGCCAGCAGCGATAGCCGGGCTAGCGTAGGCAATGAGCAGTTCTTC. Amino acid sequence: CASSDSRASVGNEQFF.

The chain couples TRBV5-1 to TRBJ2-3, with TRBD2 matching 10 bases. After removal of 0 bases from V and 0 bases from J, the junction contained 7 bases not matched to a gene. Germline CDR1 SGHRS, CDR2 YFSETQ. The CDR3 is made up of 18 amino acids. The CDR3 sequence: CASSLVASGGASTDTQYF. CDR3 coding DNA: TGCGCCAGCAGCTTGGTGGCTAGCGGGGGAGCTAGCACAGATACGCAGTATTTT.

On this clonotype itself: The junction does not match germline at one end; this may be a read error. This sequence joins TRBV7-7 and TRBJ2-3; the match to TRBD2 covers 10 bases. The CDR3 contains 16 residues. CDR1 SSHAT and CDR2 FNYEAQ come from the germline V gene (reference sequence). CDR3 loop: CASSLAGGRSLETQYF. The CDR3 DNA reads as TGTGCTAGCAGCTTAGCGGGGGGCAGAAGCCTAGAGACGCAGTATTTT.

There are a few counts of this clonotype. V gene TRBV12-3 or TRBV12-4 combines with J gene TRBJ1-1, with a tentative D call TRBD1 (5 bases). The CDR3 covers 13 residues. Between the trimmed V and J ends, which lost 6 bases and 4 bases, there was a span of 12 bases. The CDR3 region is CASRYMTATEAFF. The CDR3 DNA is TGTGCCAGCAGATACATGACAGCCACTGAAGCTTTCTTT.

The chain links TRBV6-5 to TRBJ2-1; 8 nucleotides match TRBD1. CDR3 length: 15 residues. After removal of 2 bases from V and 6 bases from J, the junction contained 6 bases not matched to a gene. Germline lookup yields CDR1 MNHEY and CDR2 SVGAGI. This CDR3 is CASSYRGQGPNEQFF. The CDR3 bases are TGTGCCAGCAGTTACCGAGGACAGGGACCCAATGAGCAGTTCTTC.

The CDR3 coding sequence is TGTGCCAGCAGCTGGGGGGGGACAGGAGGCTACACCTTC. Protein sequence: CASSWGGTGGYTF. The chain joins TRBV5-5 to TRBJ1-2; the match to TRBD1 covers 8 bases. CDR1 and CDR2 (germline): SGHKS, YYEKEE (reference sequence). The V segment lost 3 bases and the J segment 8 bases; nucleotides outside the gene matches: 6. This CDR3 region has 13 residues.